Listed here is a single T cell receptor beta chain. Antigen specificity is unknown. The source of the sample is a study of cytomegalovirus exposure and HLA in healthy donors. Overall study findings and caveats: Judged likely to be a sequencing artifact was a cluster of highly shared sequence variants.

In the PCR, 60 Vbeta and 13 Jbeta primers were used. Repertoires were generated with immunoSEQ multiplex PCR, while TCRdb's copy carries only in-frame clones and drops some. The top ten hold about 0.6% of the sample, which has 200,000 to 250,000 clones, 82% seen once. Sequencing was performed on PBMCs. This sequence originates from a woman between 40 and 55 years old in good health and CMV-seronegative.

The CDR3, as DNA: TGTGCCAGCAGCGTAGTGTCGCTAGGACAGGGGAACACTGAAGCTTTCTTT. Translation gives CASSVVSLGQGNTEAFF. The chain has TRBV9 and TRBJ1-1; 8 bases align to TRBD1. V gave up 0 bases and J gave up 1 base; unmatched junction bases: 8. The CDR3 length is 17 residues. CDR1 SGDLS and CDR2 YYNGEE come from the germline V gene.